This TCR beta chain is drawn from a study of T cell repertoires in cytomegalovirus infection. This clonotype was seen once. Its antigen is not identified. From the reads, TCRdb called clonotypes with MiXCR, one entry per CDR3 protein. The table includes 830,000 or so distinct CDR3 sequences, about 33% detected once. The CDR3 consists of 14 residues. The germline gives CDR1 MNHGY, CDR2 SAAAGT. The germline V and J ends were trimmed by 6 bases and 4 bases, with 14 bases remaining between them. The source of this sequence is a human donor in good health (CMV status not recorded). Some clones in this sample may be carry-over from other donors' samples. Sequencing was performed on cultured CD8+ T cells from PBMCs, taken from culture after CMV antigen stimulation. V and J are TRBV6-8 and TRBJ2-3; D gene unclear. CDR3 sequence (DNA): TGTGCCAGCAGCTCCCGTGGTTTCGCAGATACGCAGTATTTT. It codes for CASSSRGFADTQYF.